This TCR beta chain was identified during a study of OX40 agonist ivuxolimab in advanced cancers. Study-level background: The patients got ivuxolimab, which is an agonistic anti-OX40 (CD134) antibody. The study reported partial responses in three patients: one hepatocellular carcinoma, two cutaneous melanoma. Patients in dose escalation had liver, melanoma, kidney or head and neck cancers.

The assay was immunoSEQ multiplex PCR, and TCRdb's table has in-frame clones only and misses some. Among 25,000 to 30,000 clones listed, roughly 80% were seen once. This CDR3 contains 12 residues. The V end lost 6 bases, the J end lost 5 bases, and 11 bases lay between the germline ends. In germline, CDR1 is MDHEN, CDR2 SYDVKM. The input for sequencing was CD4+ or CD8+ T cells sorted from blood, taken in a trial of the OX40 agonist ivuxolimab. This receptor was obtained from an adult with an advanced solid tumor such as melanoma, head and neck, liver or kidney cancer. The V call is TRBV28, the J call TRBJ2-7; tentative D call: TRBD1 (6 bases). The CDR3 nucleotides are TGTGCCAGCAGCCCAGGGGTCCACGAGCAGTACTTC. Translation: CASSPGVHEQYF.